This entry describes one T cell receptor beta chain. Amplification used 60 Vbeta primers and 13 Jbeta primers. Sequencing used immunoSEQ multiplex PCR; TCRdb keeps in-frame clones, though not all of them. This sample has 200,000 or so clones, with about 78% found just once. This CDR3 region has 15 residues. J gave up 7 bases and V 4 bases, and 12 bases lay outside the gene matches. Germline CDR1 reads SGHRS; CDR2 reads YFSETQ. Those who donated were healthy bone marrow donors. These data come from a study of cytomegalovirus exposure and HLA in healthy donors. The sequencing input was PBMCs. V usage is TRBV5-1 and J usage is TRBJ2-7; 9 bases are a match to TRBD1. This clonotype was sampled from a male donor in good health and CMV-seronegative. CDR3 amino acids: CASSEGRTGAGEQYF. The CDR3, as DNA: TGCGCCAGCAGCGAGGGACGGACAGGGGCGGGGGAGCAGTACTTC.